Reported below is one T cell receptor beta chain. The antigen is undetermined. The sample is drawn from a study of T cells after yellow fever vaccination. Study-wide findings and caveats: Any FACS-sorted repertoire could hold abundant clonotypes that contaminate it from the bulk population.

In TCRdb, the 5' RACE reads were re-called with MiXCR into one record per CDR3 protein. The sample records fewer than 500,000 distinct CDR3 sequences, roughly a sixth being singletons. Germline-derived CDR1 and CDR2 are MNHEY and SVGAGI. V shed 4 bases and J shed 0 bases, with 16 bases lying between them. This CDR3 region has 17 residues. The source material was PBMCs, sampled before the yellow fever booster vaccination. The rearrangement links TRBV6-5 to TRBJ1-3, with D possibly being TRBD1 (5 bases). This TCR was sampled from a man aged 18-30 years who received the YFV17D yellow fever vaccine. For the CDR3, the DNA is TGTGCCAGCAGTTCCCATGGGGGTGCCGGCTCTGGAAACACCATATATTTT. Protein product: CASSSHGGAGSGNTIYF.